Following are 7 T cell receptor beta chains from one sample sequenced in a study of CD8+CD57+ T cells in acquired aplastic anemia. It was patients with CD8+CD57+ cell expansion by flow cytometry who were chosen for sequencing. Using genomic DNA as the template, TCR beta VDJ and CDR3 profiling was carried out. TCRdb re-called the reads with MiXCR, one entry per CDR3 protein. The data show hundreds of thousands of distinct CDR3 sequences, about a third seen once. The sample was sorted CD4+, CD8+, or CD8+CD57+ T cells (not recorded which) from PBMCs. Receptors originate from a human donor with aplastic anemia.

The chain uses TRBV7-9 and TRBJ2-7, with a weak D call TRBD1 (6 bases). V lost 6 bases and J 3 bases, leaving 12 bases between the germline ends. Germline loops: CDR1 SEHNR, CDR2 FQNEAQ (reference sequence). This CDR3 has 13 amino acids. The CDR3 coding sequence is TGTGCCAGCAGGGCCTCAGGGGTCTACGAGCAGTACTTC. It translates to CASRASGVYEQYF. Based on the CDR3 plus reference TRBV7-9 and TRBJ2-7, the full variable domain is DTGVSQNPRHKITKRGQNVTFRCDPISEHNRLYWYRQTLGQGPEFLTYFQNEAQLEKSRLLSDRFSAERPKGSFSTLEIQRTEQGDSAMYLCASRASGVYEQYFGPGTRLTVT.

The chain carries TRBV5-5 and TRBJ2-3, with 8 bases that match TRBD1. CDR1 SGHKS and CDR2 YYEKEE come from the germline V gene (reference sequence). The CDR3 runs 15 residues. Germline trimming cut 2 bases from V and 4 bases from J; bases unmatched to any gene: 6. CDR3 residues: CASSLSAQGADTQYF. The DNA of the CDR3 is TGTGCCAGCAGCTTATCAGCACAGGGGGCAGATACGCAGTATTTT.

This clonotype was observed a handful of times. The chain joins TRBV2 to TRBJ2-5; tentative D call: TRBD2 (6 bases). There are 15 residues in the CDR3. Germline-derived CDR1 and CDR2 are SNHLY and FYNNEI. Trimming pared 6 bases from V and 2 bases from J, leaving 16 bases between. The CDR3: CASSGGPGSQETQYF. CDR3 nucleotides: TGTGCCAGCAGCGGAGGGCCAGGGAGTCAAGAGACCCAGTACTTC.

This clonotype appeared many times. V is TRBV7-3 and J is TRBJ1-5; D gene uncertain. Germline values: CDR1 SGHTA, CDR2 FQGTGA. The ends were cut back, 9 bases at V and 2 bases at J, with 8 bases in the middle. The CDR3 has 12 residues. Here the CDR3 reads CARDGCNQPQHF. The CDR3 DNA sequence: TGTGCCAGAGACGGATGCAATCAGCCCCAGCATTTT.

This clonotype was seen ten or more times. This chain connects TRBV9 to TRBJ1-3; weak D call: TRBD1 (5 bases). With 3 bases removed from V and 4 bases from J, the gap between germline ends came to 14 bases. This CDR3 region has 15 residues. The germline gives CDR1 SGDLS, CDR2 YYNGEE. The CDR3 spells CASSDVGGLGNTIYF. CDR3 nucleotides: TGTGCCAGCAGCGACGTCGGGGGGTTAGGAAACACCATATATTTT. The whole variable domain, remainder taken from reference TRBV9 and TRBJ1-3, is DSGVTQTPKHLITATGQRVTLRCSPRSGDLSVYWYQQSLDQGLQFLIQYYNGEERAKGNILERFSAQQFPDLHSELNLSSLELGDSALYFCASSDVGGLGNTIYFGEGSWLTVV.

The table lists this clonotype with many counts. The chain uses TRBV5-5 and TRBJ1-6; tentative D call: TRBD1 (6 bases). The CDR3 is 16 amino acids. Germline V gives CDR1 SGHKS, CDR2 YYEKEE (reference sequence). Trimming took off 4 bases at V and 6 bases at J, with 17 bases between the two ends. CDR3 loop: CASSVDPGAANSPLHF. The CDR3 DNA reads as TGTGCCAGCAGCGTGGATCCAGGGGCGGCTAATTCACCCCTCCACTTT.

Many counts were recorded for this clonotype. The V and J genes are TRBV19 and TRBJ1-2; D possibly corresponds to TRBD1 (5 bases). The CDR3 runs to 13 residues. Trimming stripped 5 bases from V and 12 bases from J, with 19 bases between. Germline V gene data show CDR1 as LNHDA and CDR2 as SQIVND (reference sequence). CDR3 in DNA: TGTGCCAGTAGTGCCGGGACGCCCGGACTCAACACCTTC. Translation gives CASSAGTPGLNTF.